This T cell receptor beta chain was recovered during a study of T cells in Graves' hyperthyroidism and ophthalmopathy (dated by TCRdb to 2018 to 2020). Study-level background: Peripheral blood was sampled at the time of initial diagnosis, prior to any treatment. Whether ophthalmopathy could be predicted prospectively was tested in an independent validation cohort made up of 18 to 20 hyperthyroidism patients plus 17 patients who later progressed to ophthalmopathy. In more than 5 Graves' hyperthyroidism patients, the study also compared T-cell repertoires from thyroid tissue with T-cell repertoires from blood. The 100 or so discovery patients were randomly split 7:3 into training and test sets. Following sampling, methimazole starting at 30 mg daily was given to hyperthyroidism patients, and high-dose intravenous methylprednisolone was given to ophthalmopathy patients. TCR V-J signatures able to tell the groups apart were searched for in a discovery cohort of approximately 95 patients, of whom around 43 had Graves' ophthalmopathy and around 58 had stable Graves' hyperthyroidism. TCR Vbeta CDR3 sequencing of 140 or so peripheral blood samples (fewer than 45 ophthalmopathy, 70 to 85 hyperthyroidism and roughly 17 progressor patients) is reported in the paper.

Trimmed from V: 5 bases; trimmed from J: 9 bases; junction bases lacking a gene match: 10. The germline V gene sets CDR1 to MGHRA and CDR2 to YSYEKL. Counted from cysteine to phenylalanine, this CDR3 has 14 amino acids. The read is trimmed to its CDR3 DNA, 42 bases read in frame from base 1. The paper as a whole reports these results and caveats: Sample size was not statistically predetermined, and investigators were not blinded to group allocation. Ophthalmopathy was separated from stable hyperthyroidism by a 13 V-J signature model, with over 85% sensitivity and just over 81% specificity obtained in cross-validation and 80%/75% obtained in testing. Most expanded thyroid clonotypes (frequency above 0.001) were also detected in blood, suggesting blood repertoires may reflect thyroid immune responses. During validation, the model predicted progression to ophthalmopathy a median of around six months ahead of onset, with almost 71% sensitivity and 72% to 80% specificity.

Hyperthyroidism patients were newly diagnosed, had a disease duration of under 2 months, and were aged 18 to 65 years. Patients with uncontrolled infections, other autoimmune diseases, pregnancy or lactation were excluded. Diagnoses were established on the basis of clinical symptoms, serum thyroxine and TRAb, thyroid ultrasound, and orbital computed tomography. Blood from progressor patients was collected at the time of first diagnosis with hyperthyroidism, before any ophthalmopathy symptoms had appeared. Ficoll-Paque density gradient centrifugation was used to isolate PBMCs from about 10 ml of fresh peripheral blood. Progressor patients were defined as those initially diagnosed with Graves' hyperthyroidism in whom ophthalmopathy developed during follow-up. Total RNA was extracted with Trizol reagent, and quality was checked on an Agilent 2100 Bioanalyzer. As for this clonotype: The specificity of this receptor is unknown. One base away there is no much larger clone; base qualities are not given.

Amplification of TCR beta CDR3 regions was carried out from RNA transcripts. The first round of RT-PCR for the TCR CDR3 was performed with the HTBI primer set and the Qiagen OneStep RT-PCR kit. A second multiplex PCR round built the libraries, followed by size selection and purification. The libraries were sequenced on an Illumina HiSeq2000 using paired-end 100 bp reads. As for the original processing: SOAPnuke was used to process the raw data, removing reads that contained adapters or uncalled bases, had a mean Phred below 15, or lacked an exact match to the constant primer or identifier. High-quality paired reads were merged with COPE v1.2.5, and unique nucleotide sequences were defined as clonotypes. Clonotypes were aligned to IMGT TRBV, TRBD and TRBJ reference segments using MiTCR v1.1. Only V-J combinations with frequency above 0.0001, covering 98% to 99.2% of repertoires, were analysed. The TCS score was defined as F50 (clonal expansion) divided by E x V (chaos), with BLOSUM62-based TCRdist calculated between CDR3 peptides within each V-J. Welch's t-statistics and random forest reduced roughly 500 V-J features to roughly 13, which were used in a naive Bayes classifier (R e1071). TCRdb itself trimmed the public reads at Q25 with fastp, ran MiXCR and retained productive beta chains. Rows matching on CDR3 protein sequence are summarized as one entry with the most common DNA and genes. The V and J calls were determined by TCRdb, not by the authors. The sample includes about 380,000 distinct CDR3 sequences, with approximately 12% observed a single time. The ten biggest clones cover less than 25% of the sample.

The chain is encoded by TRBV4-1 joined to TRBJ2-3; 8 of the junction bases match TRBD1. The sequenced sample consisted of blood. The clonotype originates from a man younger than 40 with Graves' hyperthyroidism that later progressed to Graves' ophthalmopathy. CDR3 reads: CASSEYSGGLTQYF. The nucleotides read TGCGCCAGCAGCGAATACTCAGGGGGCCTCACGCAGTATTTT.